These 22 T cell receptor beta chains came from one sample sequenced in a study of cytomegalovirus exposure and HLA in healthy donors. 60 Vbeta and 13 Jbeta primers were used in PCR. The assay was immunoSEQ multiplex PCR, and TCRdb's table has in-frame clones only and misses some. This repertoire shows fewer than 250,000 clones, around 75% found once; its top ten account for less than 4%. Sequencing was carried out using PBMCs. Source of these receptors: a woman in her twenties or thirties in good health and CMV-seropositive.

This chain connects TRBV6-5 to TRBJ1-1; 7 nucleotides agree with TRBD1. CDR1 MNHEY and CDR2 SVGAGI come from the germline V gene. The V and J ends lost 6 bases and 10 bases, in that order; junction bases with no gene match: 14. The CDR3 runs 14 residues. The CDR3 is CASRGGQPAPRAFF. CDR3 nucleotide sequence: TGTGCCAGCAGGGGGGGACAGCCAGCGCCACGAGCTTTCTTT.

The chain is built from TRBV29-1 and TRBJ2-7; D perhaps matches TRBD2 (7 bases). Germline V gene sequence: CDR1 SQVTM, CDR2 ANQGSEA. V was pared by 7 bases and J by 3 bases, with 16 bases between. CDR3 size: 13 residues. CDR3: CSARGGRIYEQYF. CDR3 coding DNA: TGCAGCGCACGCGGGGGCAGGATCTACGAGCAGTACTTC.

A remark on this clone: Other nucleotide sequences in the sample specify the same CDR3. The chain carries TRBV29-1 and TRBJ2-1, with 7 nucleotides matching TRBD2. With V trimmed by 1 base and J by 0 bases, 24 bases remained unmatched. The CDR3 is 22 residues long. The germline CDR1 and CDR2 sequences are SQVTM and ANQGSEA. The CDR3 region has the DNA TGCAGCGTTGAAGTGCCCAGTGGGAGGGCGTTAGGTATACAGAGCTCCTACAATGAGCAGTTCTTC. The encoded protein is CSVEVPSGRALGIQSSYNEQFF.

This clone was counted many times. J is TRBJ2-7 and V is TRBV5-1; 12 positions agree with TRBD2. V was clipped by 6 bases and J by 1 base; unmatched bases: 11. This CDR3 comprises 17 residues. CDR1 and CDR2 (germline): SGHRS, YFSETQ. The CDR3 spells CASNCSTSGSESYEQYF. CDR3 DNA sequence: TGCGCCAGCAATTGTTCGACTAGCGGGAGCGAGTCCTACGAGCAGTACTTC.

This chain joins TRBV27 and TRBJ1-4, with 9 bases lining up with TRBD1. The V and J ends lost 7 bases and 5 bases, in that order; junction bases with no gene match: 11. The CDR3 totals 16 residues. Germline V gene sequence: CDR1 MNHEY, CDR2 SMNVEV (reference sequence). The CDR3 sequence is CASIVPTGQGNEKLFF. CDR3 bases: TGTGCCAGCATCGTACCCACGGGACAGGGAAATGAAAAACTGTTTTTT.

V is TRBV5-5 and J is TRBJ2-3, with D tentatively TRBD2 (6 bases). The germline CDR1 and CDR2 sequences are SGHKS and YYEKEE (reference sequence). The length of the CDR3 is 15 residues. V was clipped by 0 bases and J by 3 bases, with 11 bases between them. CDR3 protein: CASSLGVGRTDTQYF. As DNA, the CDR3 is TGTGCCAGCAGCTTGGGAGTCGGGAGAACAGATACGCAGTATTTT.

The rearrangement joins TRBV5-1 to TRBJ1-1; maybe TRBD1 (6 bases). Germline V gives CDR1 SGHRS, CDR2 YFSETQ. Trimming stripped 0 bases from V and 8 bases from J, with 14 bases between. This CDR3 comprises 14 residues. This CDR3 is CASSLADVGTEAFF. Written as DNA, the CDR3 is TGCGCCAGCAGCTTGGCGGATGTGGGGACAGAAGCTTTCTTT.

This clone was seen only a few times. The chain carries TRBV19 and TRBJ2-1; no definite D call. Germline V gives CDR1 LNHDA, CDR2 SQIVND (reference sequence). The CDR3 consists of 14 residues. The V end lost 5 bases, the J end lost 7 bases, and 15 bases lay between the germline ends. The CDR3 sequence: CASSAANRLNEQFF. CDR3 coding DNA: TGTGCCAGTAGTGCGGCTAACCGTTTGAATGAGCAGTTCTTC.

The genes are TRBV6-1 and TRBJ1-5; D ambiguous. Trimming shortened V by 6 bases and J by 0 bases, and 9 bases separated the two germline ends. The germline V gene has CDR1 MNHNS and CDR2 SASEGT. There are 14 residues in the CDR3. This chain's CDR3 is CASRSGYSNQPQHF. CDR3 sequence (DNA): TGTGCCAGCAGGTCGGGATATAGCAATCAGCCCCAGCATTTT.

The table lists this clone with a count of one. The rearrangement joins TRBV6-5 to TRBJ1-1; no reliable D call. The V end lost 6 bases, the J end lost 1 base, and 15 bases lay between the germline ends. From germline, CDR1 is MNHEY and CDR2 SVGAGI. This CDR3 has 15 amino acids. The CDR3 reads CASSSLARRNTEAFF. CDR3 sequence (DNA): TGTGCCAGCAGCTCCCTGGCGAGGAGGAACACTGAAGCTTTCTTT.

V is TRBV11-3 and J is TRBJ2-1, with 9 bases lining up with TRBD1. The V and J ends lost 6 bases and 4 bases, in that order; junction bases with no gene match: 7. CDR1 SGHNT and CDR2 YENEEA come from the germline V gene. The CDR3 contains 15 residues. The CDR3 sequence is CASSPGQGTYNEQFF. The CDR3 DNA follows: TGTGCCAGCAGTCCGGGACAGGGTACTTACAATGAGCAGTTCTTC.

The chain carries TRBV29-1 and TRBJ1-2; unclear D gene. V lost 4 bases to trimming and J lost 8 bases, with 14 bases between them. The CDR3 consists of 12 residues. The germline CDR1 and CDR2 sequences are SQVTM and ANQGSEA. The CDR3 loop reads CSVVSGRGGYTF. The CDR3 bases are TGCAGCGTTGTGTCGGGGAGAGGAGGCTACACCTTC.

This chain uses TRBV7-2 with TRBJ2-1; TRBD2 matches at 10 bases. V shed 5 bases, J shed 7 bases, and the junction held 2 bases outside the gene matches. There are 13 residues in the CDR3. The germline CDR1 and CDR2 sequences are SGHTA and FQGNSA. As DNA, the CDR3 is TGTGCCAGCAGCGGACTAGCGGTGAATGAGCAGTTCTTC. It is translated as CASSGLAVNEQFF.

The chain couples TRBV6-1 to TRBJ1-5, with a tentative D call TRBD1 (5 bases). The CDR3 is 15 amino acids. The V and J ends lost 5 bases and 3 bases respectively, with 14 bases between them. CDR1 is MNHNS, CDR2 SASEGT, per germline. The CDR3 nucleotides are TGTGCCAGCAGTCCGATAACAGGTATCAATCAGCCCCAGCATTTT. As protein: CASSPITGINQPQHF.

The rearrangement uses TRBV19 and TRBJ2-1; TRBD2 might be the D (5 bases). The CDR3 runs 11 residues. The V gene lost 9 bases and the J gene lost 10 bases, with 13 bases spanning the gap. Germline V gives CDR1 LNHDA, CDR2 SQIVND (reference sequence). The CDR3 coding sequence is TGTGCCAGCGAGGGAGTTCGGGAGCAGTTCTTC. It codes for CASEGVREQFF.

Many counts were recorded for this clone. The CDR3: CASSSVGGGNQPQHF. The CDR3 DNA sequence: TGTGCCAGCAGTTCTGTAGGGGGCGGCAATCAGCCCCAGCATTTT. The chain employs TRBV6-5 and TRBJ1-5; 7 positions match TRBD1. CDR1 is MNHEY and CDR2 is SVGAGI in the germline V gene. This CDR3 is built from 15 residues. The trim removed 4 bases at V and 2 bases at J, leaving 5 bases unmatched.

The CDR3 reads CASRPGTSGPGGVNEQFF. The CDR3 DNA reads TGTGCCAGCAGACCCGGGACTAGCGGCCCTGGGGGTGTAAATGAGCAGTTCTTC. This chain uses TRBV11-2 with TRBJ2-1; 11 nucleotides agree with TRBD2. V was clipped by 6 bases and J by 7 bases; unmatched bases: 17. The CDR3 has 18 amino acids. Germline-derived CDR1 and CDR2 are SGHAT and FQNNGV.

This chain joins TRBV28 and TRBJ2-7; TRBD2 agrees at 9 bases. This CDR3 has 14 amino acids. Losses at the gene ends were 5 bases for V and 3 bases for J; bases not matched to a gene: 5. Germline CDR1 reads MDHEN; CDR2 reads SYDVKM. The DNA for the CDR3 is TGTGCCAGCAGTCCTAGCGGGACGGTCTACGAGCAGTACTTC. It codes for CASSPSGTVYEQYF.

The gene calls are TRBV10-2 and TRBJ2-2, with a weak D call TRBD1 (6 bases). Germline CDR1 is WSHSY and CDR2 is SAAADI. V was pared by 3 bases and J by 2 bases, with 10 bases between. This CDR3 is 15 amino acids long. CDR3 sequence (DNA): TGCGCCAGCAGTGACAGGACAGCTAACACCGGGGAGCTGTTTTTT. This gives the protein CASSDRTANTGELFF.

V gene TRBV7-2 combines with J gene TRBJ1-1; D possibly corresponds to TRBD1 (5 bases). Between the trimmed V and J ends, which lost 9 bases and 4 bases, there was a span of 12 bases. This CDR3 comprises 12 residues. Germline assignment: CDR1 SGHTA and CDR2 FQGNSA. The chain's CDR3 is CASALGGTEAFF. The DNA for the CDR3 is TGTGCCAGTGCCTTGGGGGGCACTGAAGCTTTCTTT.

The CDR3 loop is CAGGSGGTGELFF. The CDR3 region has the DNA TGTGCCGGGGGTAGCGGGGGCACCGGGGAGCTGTTTTTT. The chain joins TRBV28 to TRBJ2-2; 9 nucleotides line up with TRBD2. Trimming at V came to 11 bases and at J to 4 bases, leaving 5 bases not matched to a gene. The germline V gene has CDR1 MDHEN and CDR2 SYDVKM. This CDR3 is built from 13 residues.

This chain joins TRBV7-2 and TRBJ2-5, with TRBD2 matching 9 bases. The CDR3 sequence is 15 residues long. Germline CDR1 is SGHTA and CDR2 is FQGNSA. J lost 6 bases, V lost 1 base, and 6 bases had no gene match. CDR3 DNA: TGTGCCAGCAGCTTAGGGCGGGAGGGCCGGAAGACCCAGTACTTC. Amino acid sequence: CASSLGREGRKTQYF.